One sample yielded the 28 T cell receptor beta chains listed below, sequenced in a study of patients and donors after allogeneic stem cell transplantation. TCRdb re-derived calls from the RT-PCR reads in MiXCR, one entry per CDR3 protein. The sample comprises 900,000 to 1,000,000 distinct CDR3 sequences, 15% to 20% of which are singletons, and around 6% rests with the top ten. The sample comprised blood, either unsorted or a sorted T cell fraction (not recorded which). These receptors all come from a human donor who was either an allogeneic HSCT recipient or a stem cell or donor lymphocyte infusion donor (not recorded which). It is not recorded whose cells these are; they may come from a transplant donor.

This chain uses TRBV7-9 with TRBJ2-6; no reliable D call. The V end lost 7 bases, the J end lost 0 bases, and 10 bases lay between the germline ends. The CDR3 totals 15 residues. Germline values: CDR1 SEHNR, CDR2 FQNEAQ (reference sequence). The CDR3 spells CASMVRSSGANVLTF. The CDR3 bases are TGTGCCAGCATGGTCCGGAGCTCTGGGGCCAACGTCCTGACTTTC.

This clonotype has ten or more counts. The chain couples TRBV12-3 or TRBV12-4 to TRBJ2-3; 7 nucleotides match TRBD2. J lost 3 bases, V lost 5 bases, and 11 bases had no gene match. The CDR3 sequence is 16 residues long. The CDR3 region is CASSPPGTKNTDTQYF. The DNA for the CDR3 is TGTGCCAGCAGTCCCCCCGGGACTAAGAATACAGATACGCAGTATTTT.

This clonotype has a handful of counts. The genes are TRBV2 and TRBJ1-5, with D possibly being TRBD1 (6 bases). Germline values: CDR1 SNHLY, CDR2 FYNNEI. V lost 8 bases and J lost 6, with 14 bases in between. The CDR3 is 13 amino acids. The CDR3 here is CASQGRGGQPQHF. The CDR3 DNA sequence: TGTGCCAGCCAGGGGAGGGGGGGTCAGCCCCAGCATTTT.

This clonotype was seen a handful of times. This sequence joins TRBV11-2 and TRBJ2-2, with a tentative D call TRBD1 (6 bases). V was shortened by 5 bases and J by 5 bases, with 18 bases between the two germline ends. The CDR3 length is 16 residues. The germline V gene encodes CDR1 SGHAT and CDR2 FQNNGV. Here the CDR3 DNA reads TGTGCCAGCAGCCCCTTGACAGGTGGAAGGACCGGGGAGCTGTTTTTT. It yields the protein CASSPLTGGRTGELFF.

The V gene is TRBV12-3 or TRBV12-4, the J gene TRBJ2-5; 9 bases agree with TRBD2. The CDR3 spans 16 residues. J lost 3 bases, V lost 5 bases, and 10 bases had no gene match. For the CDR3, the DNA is TGTGCCAGCAGTCGCGCGGGGGGGAGACATAAAGAGACCCAGTACTTC. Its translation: CASSRAGGRHKETQYF.

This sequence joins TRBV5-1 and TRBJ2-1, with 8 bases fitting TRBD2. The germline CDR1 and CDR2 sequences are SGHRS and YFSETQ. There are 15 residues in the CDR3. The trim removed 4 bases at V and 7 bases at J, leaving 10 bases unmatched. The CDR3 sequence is CASSHTSGGGNEQFF. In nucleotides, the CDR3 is TGCGCCAGCAGCCACACTAGCGGTGGGGGAAATGAGCAGTTCTTC.

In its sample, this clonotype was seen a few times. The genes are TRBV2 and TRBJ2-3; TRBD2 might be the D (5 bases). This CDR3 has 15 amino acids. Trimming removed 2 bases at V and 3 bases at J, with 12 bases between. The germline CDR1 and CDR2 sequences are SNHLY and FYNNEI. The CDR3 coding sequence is TGTGCCAGCAGTGAATTAGCGAGAGGGACAGATACGCAGTATTTT. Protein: CASSELARGTDTQYF.

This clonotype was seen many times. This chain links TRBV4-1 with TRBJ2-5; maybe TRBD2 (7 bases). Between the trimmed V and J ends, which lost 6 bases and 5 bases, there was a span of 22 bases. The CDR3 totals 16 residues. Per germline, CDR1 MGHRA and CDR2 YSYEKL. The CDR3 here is CASRLLGGGLKETQYF. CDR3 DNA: TGCGCCAGCAGGCTCTTAGGCGGGGGCTTGAAGGAGACCCAGTACTTC.

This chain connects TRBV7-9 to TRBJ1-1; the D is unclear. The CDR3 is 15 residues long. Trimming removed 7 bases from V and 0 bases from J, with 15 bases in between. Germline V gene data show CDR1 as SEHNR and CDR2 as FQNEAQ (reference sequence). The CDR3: CASIPGSGVNTEAFF. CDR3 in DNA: TGTGCCAGCATCCCCGGGTCAGGAGTGAACACTGAAGCTTTCTTT.

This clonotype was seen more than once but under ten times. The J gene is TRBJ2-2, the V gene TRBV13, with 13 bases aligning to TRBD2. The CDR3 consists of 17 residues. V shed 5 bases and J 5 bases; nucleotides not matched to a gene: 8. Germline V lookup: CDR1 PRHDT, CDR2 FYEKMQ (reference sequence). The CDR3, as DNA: TGTGCCAGCAGCCAAGGGACTAGCGGGATCGGGACCGGGGAGCTGTTTTTT. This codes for CASSQGTSGIGTGELFF.

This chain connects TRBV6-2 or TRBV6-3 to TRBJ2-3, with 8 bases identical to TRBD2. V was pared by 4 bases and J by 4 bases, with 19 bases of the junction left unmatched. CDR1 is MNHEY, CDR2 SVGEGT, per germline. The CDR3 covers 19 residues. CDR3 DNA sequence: TGTGCCAGCAGTTCCACTGGAGCTAGGAGTGTGACTAGCGCAGATACGCAGTATTTT. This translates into CASSSTGARSVTSADTQYF.

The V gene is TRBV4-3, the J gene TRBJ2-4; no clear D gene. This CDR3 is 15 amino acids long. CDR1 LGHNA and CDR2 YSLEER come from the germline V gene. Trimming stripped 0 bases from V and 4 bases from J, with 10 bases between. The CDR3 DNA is TGCGCCAGCAGCCAAGAGATGGGAATGAAAAACATTCAGTACTTC. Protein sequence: CASSQEMGMKNIQYF.

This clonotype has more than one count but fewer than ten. In nucleotides, the CDR3 is TGTGCCAGCACCAATACGGGACTAGCAACAGATACGCAGTATTTT. This gives the protein CASTNTGLATDTQYF. The chain carries TRBV12-3 or TRBV12-4 and TRBJ2-3; 9 nucleotides align to TRBD2. V lost 7 bases to trimming and J lost 3 bases; unmatched junction nucleotides: 8. The CDR3 is 15 amino acids.

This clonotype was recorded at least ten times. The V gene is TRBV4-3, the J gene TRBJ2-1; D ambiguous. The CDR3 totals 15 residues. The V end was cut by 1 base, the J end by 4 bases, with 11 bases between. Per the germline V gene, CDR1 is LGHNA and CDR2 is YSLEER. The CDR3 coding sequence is TGCGCCAGCAGCCAAGTATTGTCAGTTTACAATGAGCAGTTCTTC. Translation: CASSQVLSVYNEQFF.

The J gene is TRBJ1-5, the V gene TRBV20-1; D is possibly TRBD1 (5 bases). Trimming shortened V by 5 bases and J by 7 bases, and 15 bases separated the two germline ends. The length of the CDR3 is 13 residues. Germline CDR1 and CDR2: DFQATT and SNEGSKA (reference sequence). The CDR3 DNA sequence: TGCAGTGCTTTCCCGACCGGGGACCAGCCCCAGCATTTT. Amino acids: CSAFPTGDQPQHF.

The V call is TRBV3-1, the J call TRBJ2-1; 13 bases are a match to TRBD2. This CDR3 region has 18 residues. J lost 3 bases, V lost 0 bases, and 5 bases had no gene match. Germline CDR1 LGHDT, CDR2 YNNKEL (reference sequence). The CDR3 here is CASSQERGLAGLYNEQFF. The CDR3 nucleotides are TGTGCCAGCAGCCAAGAACGGGGACTAGCGGGGCTCTACAATGAGCAGTTCTTC.

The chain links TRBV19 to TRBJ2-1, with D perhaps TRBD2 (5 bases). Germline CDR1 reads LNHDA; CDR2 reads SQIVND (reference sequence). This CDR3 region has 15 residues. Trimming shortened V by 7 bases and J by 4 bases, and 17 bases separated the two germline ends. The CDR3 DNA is TGTGCCAGTAAATTTAGGCCAGACTATTACAATGAGCAGTTCTTC. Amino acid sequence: CASKFRPDYYNEQFF.

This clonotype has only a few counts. The CDR3 sequence: CASSSDRGSHSGANVLTF. In DNA, the CDR3 is TGTGCCAGCAGTTCGGACAGGGGGTCCCACTCTGGGGCCAACGTCCTGACTTTC. The chain combines TRBV27 with TRBJ2-6; 10 nucleotides match TRBD1. CDR3 length: 18 residues. The V gene's germline CDR1 is MNHEY and CDR2 SMNVEV (reference sequence). Trimming removed 4 bases from V and 0 bases from J; junction bases left unmatched: 6.

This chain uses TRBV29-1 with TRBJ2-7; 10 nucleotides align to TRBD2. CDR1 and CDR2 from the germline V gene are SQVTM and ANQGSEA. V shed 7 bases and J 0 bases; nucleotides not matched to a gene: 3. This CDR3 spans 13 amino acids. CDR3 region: CSGSGGSSYEQYF. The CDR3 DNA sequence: TGCAGCGGTAGCGGGGGGAGCTCCTACGAGCAGTACTTC.

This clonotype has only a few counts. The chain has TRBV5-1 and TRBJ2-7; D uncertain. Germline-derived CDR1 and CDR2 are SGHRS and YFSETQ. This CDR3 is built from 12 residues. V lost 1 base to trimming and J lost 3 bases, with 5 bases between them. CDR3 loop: CASSLPNYEQYF. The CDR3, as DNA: TGCGCCAGCAGCTTGCCTAACTACGAGCAGTACTTC.

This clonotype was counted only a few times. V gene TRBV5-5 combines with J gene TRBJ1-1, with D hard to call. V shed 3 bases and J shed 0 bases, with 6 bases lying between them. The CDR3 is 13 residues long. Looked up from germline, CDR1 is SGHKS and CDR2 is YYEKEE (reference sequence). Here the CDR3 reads CASSSILNTEAFF. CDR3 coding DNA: TGTGCCAGCAGCTCTATTCTGAACACTGAAGCTTTCTTT.

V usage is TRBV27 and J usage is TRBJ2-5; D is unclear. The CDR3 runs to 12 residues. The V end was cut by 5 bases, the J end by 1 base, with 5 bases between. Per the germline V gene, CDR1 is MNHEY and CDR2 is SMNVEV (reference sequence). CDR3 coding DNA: TGTGCCAGCAGTACCAGCCAAGAGACCCAGTACTTC. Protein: CASSTSQETQYF.

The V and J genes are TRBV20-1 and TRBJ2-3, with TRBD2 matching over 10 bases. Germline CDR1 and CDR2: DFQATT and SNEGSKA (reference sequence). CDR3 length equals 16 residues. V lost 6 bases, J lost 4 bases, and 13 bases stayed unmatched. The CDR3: CSATRGSGRLSDTQYF. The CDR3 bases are TGCAGTGCCACCCGGGGTAGCGGGAGGTTGTCAGATACGCAGTATTTT.

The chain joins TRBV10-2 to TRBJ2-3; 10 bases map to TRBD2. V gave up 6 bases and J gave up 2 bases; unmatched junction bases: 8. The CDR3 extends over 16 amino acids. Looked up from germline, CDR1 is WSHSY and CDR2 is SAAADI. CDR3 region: CASRETSGISTDTQYF. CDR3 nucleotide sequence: TGCGCCAGCAGGGAAACTAGCGGGATATCCACAGATACGCAGTATTTT.

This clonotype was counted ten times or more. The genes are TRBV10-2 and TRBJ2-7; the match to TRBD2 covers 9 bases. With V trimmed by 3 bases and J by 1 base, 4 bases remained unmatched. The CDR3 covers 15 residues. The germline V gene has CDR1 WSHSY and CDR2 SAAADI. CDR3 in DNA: TGCGCCAGCAGTGATATGGGACTAGCTTCCTACGAGCAGTACTTC. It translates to CASSDMGLASYEQYF.

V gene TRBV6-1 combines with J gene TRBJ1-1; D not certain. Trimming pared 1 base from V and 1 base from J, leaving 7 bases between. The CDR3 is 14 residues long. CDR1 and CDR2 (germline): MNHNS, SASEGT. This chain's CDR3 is CASSEGLSNTEAFF. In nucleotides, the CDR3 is TGTGCCAGCAGTGAAGGGCTATCGAACACTGAAGCTTTCTTT.

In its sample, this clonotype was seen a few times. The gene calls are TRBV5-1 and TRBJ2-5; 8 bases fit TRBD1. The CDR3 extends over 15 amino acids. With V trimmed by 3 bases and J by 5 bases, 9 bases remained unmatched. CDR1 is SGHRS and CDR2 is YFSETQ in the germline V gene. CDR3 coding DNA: TGCGCCAGCAGCTCTGGACAGGGCTTAGGGGAGACCCAGTACTTC. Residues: CASSSGQGLGETQYF.

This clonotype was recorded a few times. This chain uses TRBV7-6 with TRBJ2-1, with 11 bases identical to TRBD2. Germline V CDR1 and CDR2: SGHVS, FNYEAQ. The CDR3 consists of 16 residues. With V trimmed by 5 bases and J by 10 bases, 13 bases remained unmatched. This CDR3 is CASSGIAGGAGSEQFF. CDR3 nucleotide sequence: TGTGCCAGCAGCGGTATAGCGGGAGGGGCCGGTTCGGAGCAGTTCTTC.